Below are 23 T cell receptor beta chains sequenced from a single sample in a study of blood T cells in healthy people across ages. A second PCR, run for about 6 to 12 cycles, used a sample-barcoded 5' primer plus a J-beta primer mix. MiXCR was run by TCRdb on the 5' RACE reads, yielding one entry per CDR3 protein. The sample lists about 1.4 million distinct CDR3 sequences; roughly 60% were seen once. Sequencing was done on a sample of blood. The receptors derive from a man aged 18 to 30 in good health.

This clonotype came up a few times. V usage is TRBV27 and J usage is TRBJ2-7; D perhaps matches TRBD2 (6 bases). The germline V gene has CDR1 MNHEY and CDR2 SMNVEV (reference sequence). The CDR3 totals 13 residues. Trimming removed 5 bases at V and 6 bases at J, with 14 bases between. The chain's CDR3 is CASSPYGGSEQYF. The CDR3 DNA reads TGTGCCAGCAGTCCCTACGGGGGAAGCGAGCAGTACTTC.

V and J are TRBV28 and TRBJ2-2; D remains ambiguous. The CDR3 consists of 12 residues. The V end lost 3 bases, the J end lost 7 bases, and 6 bases lay between the germline ends. From germline, CDR1 is MDHEN and CDR2 SYDVKM. CDR3 coding DNA: TGTGCCAGCAGTTTCCGGATCGGGGAGCTGTTTTTT. Translating it yields CASSFRIGELFF.

The chain links TRBV20-1 to TRBJ2-4, with D perhaps TRBD2 (6 bases). The J call is uncertain, as TRBJ2-7 better fits the DNA end. Germline V gives CDR1 DFQATT, CDR2 SNEGSKA (reference sequence). This CDR3 is 13 amino acids long. The CDR3: CSAPRLDNYEQYF. The DNA for the CDR3 is TGCAGTGCTCCCCGACTAGATAACTACGAGCAGTACTTC.

The CDR3 protein is CAPPDPGTALNEQYF. As DNA, the CDR3 is TGTGCCCCTCCGGACCCCGGGACAGCCCTAAACGAGCAGTACTTC. The V call is TRBV24-1, the J call TRBJ2-7; 7 bases map to TRBD1. CDR1 is KGHDR and CDR2 is SFDVKD in the germline V gene. The CDR3 length is 15 residues. V was pared by 12 bases and J by 5 bases, with 18 bases of the junction left unmatched.

In its sample, this clonotype was seen once. The V call is TRBV6-2 or TRBV6-3, the J call TRBJ1-5; 8 bases fit TRBD1. CDR1 MNHEY and CDR2 SVGEGT come from the germline V gene. V shed 6 bases, J shed 7 bases, and the junction held 5 bases outside the gene matches. This CDR3 comprises 13 residues. The CDR3 region is CASRRQGRQPQHF. DNA of the CDR3: TGTGCCAGCAGAAGACAGGGGCGCCAGCCCCAGCATTTT.

The rearrangement uses TRBV10-3 and TRBJ2-3; D uncertain. From germline, CDR1 is ENHRY and CDR2 SYGVKD. V dropped 4 bases and J dropped 1 base, with 6 bases sitting between them. This CDR3 has 13 residues. The CDR3 DNA follows: TGTGCCATCAGTGTTCATCGCACAGATACGCAGTATTTT. Its protein is CAISVHRTDTQYF.

The J gene is TRBJ1-2, the V gene TRBV21-1; no check of the table's D call, TRBD1, against the DNA was made. TRBV21-1 is termed a pseudogene. The CDR3 consists of 14 residues. The CDR3, as DNA: TGTGCCAGCGCCGGGACAGGGTCTTCCTATGGCTACACCTTC. It encodes CASAGTGSSYGYTF.

The chain links TRBV6-5 to TRBJ2-1, with 15 bases fitting TRBD2. Germline V gives CDR1 MNHEY, CDR2 SVGAGI. Trimming took 0 bases from V and 10 from J; bases not matched to a gene: 4. This CDR3 comprises 16 residues. The CDR3 DNA follows: TGTGCCAGCAGTTACTCTGGACTAGCGGGAGGGAAAGAGCAGTTCTTC. Amino acids: CASSYSGLAGGKEQFF.

The J gene is TRBJ2-7, the V gene TRBV27, with D possibly matching TRBD1 (6 bases). CDR1 and CDR2 (germline): MNHEY, SMNVEV (reference sequence). V was shortened by 3 bases and J by 7 bases, with 13 bases between the two germline ends. The CDR3 is made up of 13 amino acids. CDR3 amino acids: CASSLNRDREQYF. CDR3 DNA sequence: TGTGCCAGCAGTTTGAACAGGGATAGGGAGCAGTACTTC.

The chain is built from TRBV29-1 and TRBJ1-1; maybe TRBD1 (5 bases). The CDR3 contains 14 residues. V lost 5 bases, J lost 5 bases, and 18 bases lay in between. CDR1 and CDR2 (germline): SQVTM, ANQGSEA. The CDR3 sequence: CSVTVGQGRTEAFF. The CDR3 nucleotides read TGCAGCGTTACTGTGGGTCAGGGCCGGACTGAAGCTTTCTTT. Complete variable domain (other parts from reference TRBV29-1 and TRBJ1-1): SAVISQKPSRDICQRGTSLTIQCQVDSQVTMMFWYRQQPGQSLTLIATANQGSEATYESGFVIDKFPISRPNLTFSTLTVSNMSPEDSSIYLCSVTVGQGRTEAFFGQGTRLTVV.

This clonotype has only a few counts. The chain has TRBV20-1 and TRBJ2-3, with TRBD2 identical over 7 bases. Germline trimming cut 6 bases from V and 2 bases from J; bases unmatched to any gene: 8. Germline V gene data show CDR1 as DFQATT and CDR2 as SNEGSKA (reference sequence). The CDR3 is 14 amino acids. The CDR3 region is CSANPSGVTDTQYF. The CDR3 nucleotides read TGCAGTGCGAACCCGAGCGGGGTCACAGATACGCAGTATTTT.

The sample holds a few counts of this clonotype. This chain joins TRBV4-2 and TRBJ2-7; the D is unclear. V shed 2 bases and J shed 3 bases, with 14 bases lying between them. From germline, CDR1 is LGHNA and CDR2 YNFKEQ. The CDR3 is made up of 15 amino acids. This chain's CDR3 is CASSQFYALFYEQYF. The CDR3 coding sequence is TGTGCCAGCAGCCAATTCTATGCGCTTTTCTACGAGCAGTACTTC.

This clonotype turned up a few times. V usage is TRBV2 and J usage is TRBJ2-3, with D unclear. Trimming pared 4 bases from V and 1 base from J, leaving 12 bases between. The CDR3 is 15 residues long. From germline, CDR1 is SNHLY and CDR2 FYNNEI. CDR3: CASSVMPYGTDTQYF. Written as DNA, the CDR3 is TGTGCCAGCAGTGTCATGCCCTACGGCACAGATACGCAGTATTTT. Using reference TRBV2 and TRBJ2-3 for the parts outside the CDR3, the full variable domain is EPEVTQTPSHQVTQMGQEVILRCVPISNHLYFYWYRQILGQKVEFLVSFYNNEISEKSEIFDDQFSVERPDGSNFTLKIRSTKLEDSAMYFCASSVMPYGTDTQYFGPGTRLTVL.

The J gene is TRBJ2-3, the V gene TRBV5-5; 9 bases align to TRBD2. In germline, CDR1 is SGHKS, CDR2 YYEKEE (reference sequence). The CDR3 sequence is 15 residues long. V was clipped by 4 bases and J by 2 bases; unmatched bases: 5. CDR3 region: CASSPSGIDTDTQYF. The CDR3 coding sequence is TGTGCCAGCAGCCCTAGCGGGATTGACACAGATACGCAGTATTTT.

The chain has TRBV5-1 and TRBJ2-3, with D perhaps matching TRBD1 (6 bases). This CDR3 is built from 16 residues. The ends were cut back, 0 bases at V and 0 bases at J, with 11 bases in the middle. In germline, CDR1 is SGHRS, CDR2 YFSETQ. CDR3 in DNA: TGCGCCAGCAGCTTGGAGGGACAACCTAGCACAGATACGCAGTATTTT. Residues: CASSLEGQPSTDTQYF. Full variable domain (remainder filled in from reference TRBV5-1 and TRBJ2-3): KAGVTQTPRYLIKTRGQQVTLSCSPISGHRSVSWYQQTPGQGLQFLFEYFSETQRNKGNFPGRFSGRQFSNSRSEMNVSTLELGDSALYLCASSLEGQPSTDTQYFGPGTRLTVL.

This clonotype was seen only a few times. This chain links TRBV13 with TRBJ2-7, with TRBD1 identical over 9 bases. This CDR3 region has 15 residues. CDR1 and CDR2 from the germline V gene are PRHDT and FYEKMQ (reference sequence). V shed 4 bases and J 4 bases; nucleotides not matched to a gene: 8. In DNA, the CDR3 is TGTGCCAGCAGCTCACCGGGACAGGGCATTTACGAGCAGTACTTC. As protein: CASSSPGQGIYEQYF.

This clonotype was counted only a few times. The chain employs TRBV27 and TRBJ2-3; D is unclear. CDR3 length equals 13 residues. V lost 3 bases, J lost 2 bases, and 6 bases lay in between. The germline CDR1 and CDR2 sequences are MNHEY and SMNVEV (reference sequence). The CDR3 DNA is TGTGCCAGCAGTTTCGGTTTCACAGATACGCAGTATTTT. Encoded protein: CASSFGFTDTQYF.

Remarks on this clonotype: An end of the junction differs from the germline gene, which may be a read error. The genes are TRBV12-3 or TRBV12-4 and TRBJ2-7, with D perhaps matching TRBD2 (6 bases). The CDR3 is 14 residues long. CDR3 loop: CTSSFIRGSYEQYF. CDR3 DNA: TGTACCAGCAGTTTTATACGGGGGTCCTACGAGCAGTACTTC.

The rearrangement joins TRBV15 to TRBJ2-1; possibly TRBD1 for D (7 bases). Germline V CDR1 and CDR2: LNHNV, YYDKDF (reference sequence). CDR3 length: 13 amino acids. V was cut by 0 bases and J by 8 bases, with 8 bases left in between. The CDR3: CATSRDRGDEQFF. The DNA of the CDR3 is TGTGCCACCAGCAGAGACAGGGGGGATGAGCAGTTCTTC.

This chain links TRBV25-1 with TRBJ2-5; the D gene is possibly TRBD1 (5 bases). Deletions cut 3 bases from V and 5 bases from J, with 13 bases between. Germline V gene data show CDR1 as MGHDK and CDR2 as SYGVNS. This CDR3 has 14 residues. The CDR3 loop is CASSEEGAKETQYF. CDR3 bases: TGTGCCAGCAGTGAGGAAGGGGCAAAGGAGACCCAGTACTTC.

The rearrangement joins TRBV6-1 to TRBJ2-1; 7 bases fit TRBD2. The germline V gene encodes CDR1 MNHNS and CDR2 SASEGT. The trim removed 8 bases at V and 2 bases at J, leaving 3 bases unmatched. CDR3 length: 13 amino acids. The CDR3, as DNA: TGTGCCAGCGGGGAGGGAGCCTACAATGAGCAGTTCTTC. As protein: CASGEGAYNEQFF.

The chain has TRBV27 and TRBJ1-6; no clear D. The CDR3 consists of 12 residues. Trimming took off 6 bases at V and 9 bases at J, with 9 bases between the two ends. Germline assignment: CDR1 MNHEY and CDR2 SMNVEV (reference sequence). CDR3 protein: CASSPGSSPLHF. The CDR3 DNA follows: TGTGCCAGCAGCCCAGGAAGTTCACCCCTCCACTTT.

This clonotype was detected only a few times. This rearrangement joins TRBV29-1 to TRBJ2-5; 11 positions agree with TRBD2. The CDR3 totals 18 residues. Unmatched junction bases numbered 15, after V lost 3 bases and J lost 3 bases. Per germline, CDR1 SQVTM and CDR2 ANQGSEA. This chain's CDR3 is CSVDGRETSGSPEETQYF. Written as DNA, the CDR3 is TGCAGCGTTGATGGGAGGGAAACTAGCGGGAGTCCGGAAGAGACCCAGTACTTC.